Each of the 24 T cell receptor beta chains below was sequenced from the same sample in a study of T cell clonality in common variable immunodeficiency. Using immunoSEQ multiplex PCR, the repertoire was profiled, and TCRdb retains in-frame clones only, with some absent. The sample presents approximately 81,000 clones, none singletons. Input material: peripheral blood mononuclear cells. The receptors stem from a person aged 18 to 75 in good health.

At least ten counts were recorded for this clone. The read ends 3 residues before the CDR3 terminus; that terminus is restored from the germline J gene. V is TRBV5-1 and J is TRBJ1-3, with D possibly TRBD1 on 5 matching bases. The CDR3 extends over 17 amino acids. Trimming pared 6 bases from V and 0 bases from J, leaving 19 bases between. Germline CDR1 reads SGHRS; CDR2 reads YFSETQ. The CDR3 loop reads CASTFSPGGISGNTIYF. The part of the CDR3 DNA that was read is TGCGCCAGCACATTTTCACCGGGGGGGATCTCTGGAAACACC. The entire variable domain, with the rest obtained from reference TRBV5-1 and TRBJ1-3, is as follows: KAGVTQTPRYLIKTRGQQVTLSCSPISGHRSVSWYQQTPGQGLQFLFEYFSETQRNKGNFPGRFSGRQFSNSRSEMNVSTLELGDSALYLCASTFSPGGISGNTIYFGEGSWLTVV.

This clone was observed many times. Coverage ceases 3 residues before the CDR3 finishes, and the germline J gene fills in the end. The gene calls are TRBV7-2 and TRBJ1-2; D perhaps matches TRBD1 (6 bases). CDR1 and CDR2 from the germline V gene are SGHTA and FQGNSA. This CDR3 region has 13 residues. The sequenced part of the CDR3 DNA is TGTGCCAGCAGCTTACACAGGGATCGGGGC. This gives the protein CASSLHRDRG. The complete CDR3 protein is CASSLHRDRGYTF.

A few counts support this clone. CDR3 amino acids: CSANPDRVRGYTF. The DNA read from the CDR3 is TGCAGTGCTAACCCGGACAGGGTTAGGGGC. The gene calls are TRBV20-1 and TRBJ1-2, with 8 bases that match TRBD1. The DNA ends 3 residues before the CDR3 does, and the rest of the CDR3 is filled in from the germline J gene. CDR1 is DFQATT, CDR2 SNEGSKA, per germline (reference sequence). The CDR3 extends over 13 amino acids.

This clone occurred many times. The read finishes 3 residues shy of the CDR3 end, and the germline J gene is used to complete it. The chain combines TRBV19 with TRBJ1-6; weak D call: TRBD1 (6 bases). Germline V gives CDR1 LNHDA, CDR2 SQIVND (reference sequence). This CDR3 region has 16 residues. V shed 6 bases and J shed 8 bases, with 20 bases lying between them. The CDR3 reads CASSPPETGGHSPLHF. CDR3 DNA (partial): TGTGCCAGTAGCCCACCTGAGACAGGCGGCCATTCACCC.

This clone appeared many times. The sequence runs out 3 residues before the end of the CDR3; the remainder is reconstructed from the germline J gene. The gene calls are TRBV20-1 and TRBJ2-7; tentatively, D is TRBD2 (6 bases). V lost 1 base, J lost 3 bases, and 13 bases lay in between. The CDR3 has 14 residues. Germline assignment: CDR1 DFQATT and CDR2 SNEGSKA (reference sequence). The CDR3 sequence is CSARGTEGIYEQYF. The CDR3 DNA, read in part, is TGCAGTGCTAGAGGGACGGAGGGGATCTACGAG.

This clone was recorded at least ten times. Read data end 3 residues before the CDR3 end; the end is taken from the germline J gene. The chain uses TRBV13 and TRBJ1-5, with 10 bases matching TRBD1. The germline V gene encodes CDR1 PRHDT and CDR2 FYEKMQ (reference sequence). The CDR3 is made up of 16 amino acids. V gave up 5 bases and J gave up 5 bases; unmatched junction bases: 9. The CDR3 sequence is CASSRRDRGHYQPQHF. The CDR3 DNA, read in part, is TGTGCCAGCAGCCGCCGGGACAGGGGCCATTATCAGCCC.

This clone was recorded a few times. With the read ending 3 residues before the CDR3 end, the germline J gene is used to fill in that end. V usage is TRBV19 and J usage is TRBJ1-2; the D is unclear. The CDR3 has 13 amino acids. Germline V gene lookup returns CDR1 LNHDA and CDR2 SQIVND (reference sequence). CDR3 protein: CASSMRLADDYTF. CDR3 DNA (partial): TGTGCCAGTAGTATGAGACTAGCGGACGAC.

A remark on this clone: The read ends 3 residues early relative to the CDR3; the germline J gene fills the gap. The rearrangement joins TRBV7-2 to TRBJ2-5, with D perhaps TRBD2 (6 bases). CDR3 size: 16 residues. Germline-derived CDR1 and CDR2 are SGHTA and FQGNSA. V lost 0 bases and J lost 4, with 15 bases in between. The CDR3 region is CASSLARDWRGETQYF. The sequenced CDR3 bases are TGTGCCAGCAGCTTAGCGAGAGACTGGAGGGGAGAGACC.

At least ten counts were recorded for this clone. The read stops 3 residues short of the end of the CDR3; the missing end is completed from the germline J gene. The chain uses TRBV6-2 or TRBV6-3 and TRBJ2-5, with 8 nucleotides matching TRBD1. The V gene end was trimmed by 10 bases and the J gene end by 4 bases; junction bases not matched to a gene: 8. The CDR3 loop spans 13 amino acids. Germline V lookup: CDR1 MNHEY, CDR2 SVGEGT. The CDR3 here is CATGTGPRETQYF. The sequenced CDR3 bases are TGTGCCACTGGGACAGGCCCTAGAGAGACC.

At least ten counts were recorded for this clone. Coverage ceases 3 residues before the CDR3 finishes, and the germline J gene fills in the end. V is TRBV6-4 and J is TRBJ2-3, with TRBD2 matching over 7 bases. V trimming: 2 bases; J trimming: 1 base; junction bases outside the gene matches: 0. The CDR3 has 14 amino acids. CDR1 MRHNA and CDR2 SNTAGT come from the germline V gene. The covered CDR3 bases are TGTGCCAGCAGTGACACTAGCGGCACAGATACG. Translating gives CASSDTSGTDT. The complete CDR3 protein is CASSDTSGTDTQYF.

This clone was picked up many times. The observed sequence ends 3 residues before the CDR3 terminus, with the missing tail filled in from the germline J gene. This chain uses TRBV20-1 with TRBJ2-7; the match to TRBD1 covers 10 bases. The CDR3 covers 14 residues. V trimming: 6 bases; J trimming: 4 bases; junction bases outside the gene matches: 9. Germline lookup yields CDR1 DFQATT and CDR2 SNEGSKA (reference sequence). CDR3 sequence: CSANRDRGVYEQYF. The DNA read from the CDR3 is TGCAGTGCCAACCGGGACAGGGGAGTTTACGAG.

This clone occurred many times. The CDR3 extends 3 residues past the end of the read, so its final part is completed from the germline J gene. The J gene is TRBJ2-7, the V gene TRBV12-3 or TRBV12-4, with 8 bases that match TRBD1. The J segment lost 5 bases and the V segment lost 4 bases, leaving 16 bases of the junction unmatched. CDR3 length: 17 residues. The sequenced part of the CDR3 DNA is TGTGCCAGCAGTTCTCAGGGGGCGGCGAGAATATTCAACGAG. The encoded protein is CASSSQGAARIFNE. The whole CDR3 is CASSSQGAARIFNEQYF.

This clone appeared many times. Read sequence stops 3 residues before the CDR3 end, and the germline J gene provides the missing end. The chain links TRBV18 to TRBJ2-5; possibly TRBD2 for D (6 bases). Germline-derived CDR1 and CDR2 are KGHSH and LQKENI. The CDR3 runs to 17 residues. V lost 2 bases and J lost 4, with 20 bases in between. The covered CDR3 bases are TGTGCCAGCTCACCAGTTCAGGCCCAGCTGGGGGGAGAGACC. This codes for CASSPVQAQLGGET. The full-length CDR3 reads as CASSPVQAQLGGETQYF.

This clone appeared many times. The read is 3 residues too short to cover the CDR3 end, so that end is filled in from the germline J gene. The gene calls are TRBV10-3 and TRBJ2-7, with a weak D call TRBD1 (6 bases). V was clipped by 5 bases and J by 5 bases, with 28 bases between them. Germline V gene data show CDR1 as ENHRY and CDR2 as SYGVKD. The length of the CDR3 is 18 residues. The part of the CDR3 DNA that was read is TGTGCCATCAGTACCAGGGACACCCCAGGAGGATATGGTGACGAG. Encoded protein: CAISTRDTPGGYGDE. The complete CDR3 reads CAISTRDTPGGYGDEQYF.

This clone was found many times. The junction and the germline gene differ at one end; a read error may be behind it. The CDR3 end is not reached by the read, which stops 3 residues before it; the germline J gene fills it in. The chain uses TRBV4-2 and TRBJ2-3, with D unresolved. The germline gives CDR1 LGHNA, CDR2 YNFKEQ. This CDR3 region has 13 residues. The CDR3 bases that were read are TGCGCCAGCAGCCAAGAAGCCCCAGATACG. The encoded protein is CASSQEAPDT. From start to end, the CDR3 is CASSQEAPDTQYF.

This clone was counted many times. The observed sequence ends 3 residues before the CDR3 terminus, with the missing tail filled in from the germline J gene. This chain connects TRBV19 to TRBJ2-1, with 9 nucleotides matching TRBD2. Germline V gene sequence: CDR1 LNHDA, CDR2 SQIVND (reference sequence). CDR3 length: 17 amino acids. Trimming took 5 bases from V and 2 from J; bases not matched to a gene: 10. This chain's CDR3 is CASSLSGRFHPYNEQFF. The covered CDR3 bases are TGTGCCAGTAGTTTAAGCGGGAGGTTCCATCCCTACAATGAG.

In its sample, this clone was seen many times. The read ends 3 residues early relative to the CDR3; the germline J gene fills the gap. This chain connects TRBV18 to TRBJ1-5; 8 bases are a match to TRBD1. The ends lost 1 base at V and 0 bases at J; junction bases unmatched: 2. Germline lookup yields CDR1 KGHSH and CDR2 LQKENI. CDR3 length: 16 amino acids. The CDR3 sequence: CASSPRTGYSNQPQHF. CDR3 DNA (partial): TGTGCCAGCTCACCACGGACAGGGTATAGCAATCAGCCC.

This clone appeared many times. The read is 3 residues too short to cover the CDR3 end, so that end is filled in from the germline J gene. The rearrangement joins TRBV10-3 to TRBJ2-1; D is perhaps TRBD2 (5 bases). The CDR3 length is 15 residues. Germline V gene data show CDR1 as ENHRY and CDR2 as SYGVKD. V lost 6 bases, J lost 0 bases, and 12 bases lay in between. The covered CDR3 bases are TGTGCCATCAGGGAGGTGTCGGTCTCCTACAATGAG. It specifies CAIREVSVSYNE. The entire CDR3 protein is CAIREVSVSYNEQFF.

This clone was found many times. The read gets to within 3 residues of the CDR3 end, and the germline J gene fills in the rest. The V call is TRBV20-1, the J call TRBJ2-2; TRBD2 agrees at 13 bases. CDR3 length equals 16 residues. Germline V gives CDR1 DFQATT, CDR2 SNEGSKA (reference sequence). The trim removed 4 bases at V and 4 bases at J, leaving 6 bases unmatched. Partial CDR3 DNA: TGCAGTGCTACCGGGACTAGCGGGGCCGCCACCGGGGAG. This translates into CSATGTSGAATGE. The full CDR3 protein is CSATGTSGAATGELFF.

This clone was seen at least ten times. The read ends 3 residues early relative to the CDR3; the germline J gene fills the gap. This rearrangement joins TRBV20-1 to TRBJ2-2, with TRBD2 matching 8 bases. Germline V gene sequence: CDR1 DFQATT, CDR2 SNEGSKA (reference sequence). V was pared by 0 bases and J by 1 base, with 1 base of the junction left unmatched. There are 15 residues in the CDR3. This CDR3 is CSARETSGNTGELFF. CDR3 bases read: TGCAGTGCTAGAGAAACTAGCGGGAACACCGGGGAG.

This clone was seen repeatedly, ten times or more. The sequence runs out 3 residues before the end of the CDR3; the remainder is reconstructed from the germline J gene. The genes are TRBV12-5 and TRBJ2-3, with a tentative D call TRBD1 (6 bases). The CDR3 totals 15 residues. Germline CDR1 LGHNT, CDR2 FRNRAP. V lost 4 bases, J lost 3 bases, and 14 bases lay in between. The CDR3 sequence: CASGSQGSSTDTQYF. The part of the CDR3 DNA that was read is TGTGCTAGTGGTTCACAGGGCTCGAGTACAGATACG.

Ten or more counts support this clone. The DNA ends 3 residues before the CDR3 does, and the rest of the CDR3 is filled in from the germline J gene. This sequence joins TRBV7-9 and TRBJ2-7; D call uncertain. Trimming stripped 5 bases from V and 0 bases from J, with 11 bases between. CDR1 and CDR2 from the germline V gene are SEHNR and FQNEAQ (reference sequence). This CDR3 is 14 amino acids long. CDR3 DNA, as far as it was read: TGTGCCAGCAGCCCGTGGGCGACCTCCTACGAG. It codes for CASSPWATSYE. The whole CDR3 is CASSPWATSYEQYF.

This clone showed up many times. The DNA ends 3 residues before the CDR3 does, and the rest of the CDR3 is filled in from the germline J gene. The chain uses TRBV19 and TRBJ1-2; 7 nucleotides align to TRBD1. CDR3 size: 14 residues. Germline V gene lookup returns CDR1 LNHDA and CDR2 SQIVND (reference sequence). The ends lost 4 bases at V and 4 bases at J; junction bases unmatched: 6. Incomplete CDR3 DNA: TGTGCCAGTAGTACGTCGGACAGGAGCTATGGC. Its translation is CASSTSDRSYG. The complete CDR3 sequence is CASSTSDRSYGYTF.

The sample holds many counts of this clone. The read ends 3 residues shy of where the CDR3 ends; the end is completed using the germline J gene. The genes are TRBV7-6 and TRBJ2-7; TRBD1 is a possible D gene (6 bases). V lost 5 bases to trimming and J lost 3 bases, with 14 bases between them. Germline V gene lookup returns CDR1 SGHVS and CDR2 FNYEAQ. The CDR3 is 14 amino acids. The sequenced part of the CDR3 DNA is TGTGCCAGCAGCCCCCCCTCAGGGGTCTACGAG. Encoded protein: CASSPPSGVYE. The whole CDR3 region reads CASSPPSGVYEQYF.